This T cell receptor beta chain was identified during a study of T cell responses to AZD1222 COVID-19 vaccine. This clone was found a few times. The antigen remains unidentified. Study-wide findings and caveats: Spike-spanning, vaccine-associated CD4 TCRs were dominant at 160-218 and 743-854. The donor group comprised mostly white British people and more females; the analysis possibly underestimated clonal diversity. The study identified only six AZD1222 recipients as seropositive at baseline.

The V gene end was trimmed by 4 bases and the J gene end by 6 bases; junction bases not matched to a gene: 14. CDR3 size: 17 residues. Germline CDR1 reads SGHTS; CDR2 reads YDEGEE. Assay used: immunoSEQ multiplex PCR; TCRdb lists only in-frame clones, some missing. The sample has some 81,000 clones, 75% to 90% seen once. The rearrangement uses TRBV5-8 and TRBJ2-3, with TRBD2 identical over 10 bases. The receptor comes from an adult who received the AZD1222 COVID-19 vaccine. The specimen comprised peripheral blood, sampled 28 days after the second AZD1222 dose. CDR3 sequence reads: CASSPTGLAGARDTQYF. The CDR3 DNA reads as TGTGCCAGCAGCCCCACTGGGCTAGCGGGAGCCCGGGATACGCAGTATTTT.